This is a list of T cell receptor beta chains from one sample in a study of beta chain features in type 1 diabetes. Profiling relied on immunoSEQ multiplex PCR, and the TCRdb table lists in-frame clones only, not all of them. The table shows fewer than 650,000 clones, with about 16% occurring only once. Specimen: naive CD4+ T cells from blood. The source of these receptors is a man younger than 35 in good health. CDR3s include the opening cysteine and the closing phenylalanine or tryptophan. Each record gives: D gene, V gene, clone size, J gene, CDR3 DNA, CDR3 protein. A D gene is named only where the DNA matches it firmly. The size entry is marked missing in some rows and otherwise reads once, few, many or a size class.

>TRBD1|TRBV5-1|-|TRBJ1-5
TGCGCCAGCAGCTTGGACGCAACAGGGGGGGATCAGCCCCAGCATTTT
CASSLDATGGDQPQHF
>-|TRBV21-1|-|TRBJ1-2
TGTGCCAGCCCCTTGGGACAGGGTTTAAGCTATGGCTACACCTTC
CASPLGQGLSYGYTF
>TRBD2|TRBV10-3|-|TRBJ2-3
TGTGCCATCAGTGGCCCTAGCGGGGGGTCTGATACGCAGTATTTT
CAISGPSGGSDTQYF
>TRBD1|TRBV27|-|TRBJ2-7
TGTGCCAGCAGTCATGCCGGGACAGGGGTCGGTGAGCAGTACTTC
CASSHAGTGVGEQYF
>-|TRBV7-8|-|TRBJ1-6
TGTGCCAGCAGCTTAGGGGCAGCGAAATATAATTCACCCCTCCACTTT
CASSLGAAKYNSPLHF
>-|TRBV18|-|TRBJ1-4
TGTGCCACCACACTAAGGGCCTCCGAAAAACTGTTTTTT
CATTLRASEKLFF
>-|TRBV23-1|few|TRBJ2-1
TGCGCCAGCATCTTACACCCCCCGAGCGGAGGGGACAATGAGCAGTTCTTC
CASILHPPSGGDNEQFF
>TRBD1|TRBV5-1|-|TRBJ2-1
TGCGCCAGCAGCTTGCGACAGGGGAATGAGCAGTTCTTC
CASSLRQGNEQFF
>-|TRBV5-4|few|TRBJ2-2
TGTGCCAGCAGCCGGGTCGGGAGCTCGAACACCGGGGAGCTGTTTTTT
CASSRVGSSNTGELFF
>TRBD1|TRBV4-3|few|TRBJ1-2
TGCGCCAGCAGCCATTCCGGGACAGGGGCGATCTATGGCTACACCTTC
CASSHSGTGAIYGYTF
>TRBD1|TRBV2|-|TRBJ1-1
TGTGCCAGCAGTGAAGCGCCTAGGGACAGGAACACTGAAGCTTTCTTT
CASSEAPRDRNTEAFF
>-|TRBV7-3|-|TRBJ1-1
TGTGCCAGCAGCTTAACTCCAGACGGTCGAGGGACTGAAGCTTTCTTT
CASSLTPDGRGTEAFF
>-|TRBV4-3|few|TRBJ2-7
TGCGCCAGCAGCCAAGATCGATGGGACCACGAGCAGTACTTC
CASSQDRWDHEQYF
>TRBD1|TRBV6-1|few|TRBJ2-1
TGTGCCAGCAGTGCCCAGGGGGCCTCCTACAATGAGCAGTTCTTC
CASSAQGASYNEQFF
>TRBD1|TRBV13|-|TRBJ1-1
TGTGCCAGCTCGACAGGGAGATTGACTGAAGCTTTCTTT
CASSTGRLTEAFF
>TRBD1|TRBV28|few|TRBJ1-2
TGTGCCAGCAGTCCCCCGACAGGGAAGGGAAACTATGGCTACACCTTC
CASSPPTGKGNYGYTF
>-|TRBV7-2|few|TRBJ2-3
TGTGCCAGCAGCCGCCCCCGTCGGGGTTCGGATACGCAGTATTTT
CASSRPRRGSDTQYF
>-|TRBV7-2|-|TRBJ2-3
TGTGCCAGCAGCGGGGGGCGGGGCACAGATACGCAGTATTTT
CASSGGRGTDTQYF
>-|TRBV29-1|few|TRBJ2-4
TGCAGCGTGTGGGGGCGCTTGGACAAAAACATTCAGTACTTC
CSVWGRLDKNIQYF
>-|TRBV7-9|-|TRBJ2-2
TGTGCCAGCAGCCTACTTTACACCGGGGAGCTGTTTTTT
CASSLLYTGELFF
>TRBD1|TRBV11-3|-|TRBJ1-1
TGTGCCAGCAGCGCAGGGGGCTGGAACACTGAAGCTTTCTTT
CASSAGGWNTEAFF
>TRBD2|TRBV7-2|-|TRBJ2-3
TGTGCCAGCAGCTTCGGACTAGATTTCATCACAGATACGCAGTATTTT
CASSFGLDFITDTQYF
>-|TRBV20-1|few|TRBJ2-7
TGCAGTGCTAGAATGCGCTACGAGCAGTACTTC
CSARMRYEQYF
>-|TRBV15|few|TRBJ2-6
TGTGCCACCAGCAGGGAAGGACGGACCCCTGGGGCCAACGTCCTGACTTTC
CATSREGRTPGANVLTF
>-|TRBV5-4|-|TRBJ1-2
TGTGCCAGCAGATTGGGCGCAGTCCTCGGCTACACCTTC
CASRLGAVLGYTF
>-|TRBV7-8|few|TRBJ1-1
TGTGCCAGCAGCTTCTACAGGGTTACTGAAGCTTTCTTT
CASSFYRVTEAFF
>-|TRBV7-2|few|TRBJ1-1
TGTGCCAGCAGCTTAAGCAGGGGTGGCACTGAAGCTTTCTTT
CASSLSRGGTEAFF
>-|TRBV9|-|TRBJ1-2
TGTGCCAGCAGCGTAGGAGGGGTTGGCTACACCTTC
CASSVGGVGYTF
>-|TRBV4-1|-|TRBJ1-4
TGCGCCAGCAGCCAAATTTCGGGAACTAATGAAAAACTGTTTTTT
CASSQISGTNEKLFF
>-|TRBV28|-|TRBJ2-2
TGTGCCAGCAAAGGGGGGAACACCGGGGAGCTGTTTTTT
CASKGGNTGELFF
>-|TRBV9|-|TRBJ2-1
TGTGCCAGCAGCGACGCGACAAGGTATGACAATGAGCAGTTCTTC
CASSDATRYDNEQFF
>-|TRBV5-1|few|TRBJ2-7
TGCGCCAGCAGCGACACCTGGTACGAGCAGTACTTC
CASSDTWYEQYF
>-|TRBV7-6|-|TRBJ1-2
TGTGCCAGCAGCTTAGAACAGTCTAACTATGGCTACACCTTC
CASSLEQSNYGYTF
>TRBD2|TRBV18|few|TRBJ2-1
TGTGCCAGCTCACTCGGGACTAGCGGGACATATGAGCAGTTCTTC
CASSLGTSGTYEQFF
>-|TRBV11-2|-|TRBJ2-1
TGTGCCAGCAGGCTAGGGGCTAACCGCTCCTACAATGAGCAGTTCTTC
CASRLGANRSYNEQFF
>-|TRBV9|few|TRBJ2-7
TGTGCCAGCAGCGTAGGTGACAGTCACGAGCAGTACTTC
CASSVGDSHEQYF